What follows are 16 T cell receptor beta chains derived from one specimen sequenced in a study of blood T cell repertoires in COVID-19. Sequenced by immunoSEQ multiplex PCR; TCRdb stores in-frame clones only, minus some. The sample has some 78,000 clones; 90% are singletons. Sequencing used peripheral blood. These receptors were obtained from a woman of 80 years or more with active or convalescent COVID-19.

The V and J genes are TRBV7-3 and TRBJ2-2, with D possibly being TRBD1 (6 bases). The CDR3 totals 17 residues. Trimming took 0 bases from V and 7 from J, leaving 18 bases between them. Germline CDR1 SGHTA, CDR2 FQGTGA. The CDR3 DNA sequence: TGTGCCAGCAGCTTAACTGGACCAGGGGTCGGGGACGGGGAGCTGTTTTTT. It encodes CASSLTGPGVGDGELFF. Drawing the rest from reference TRBV7-3 and TRBJ2-2, the complete variable domain is GAGVSQTPSNKVTEKGKYVELRCDPISGHTALYWYRQSLGQGPEFLIYFQGTGAADDSGLPNDRFFAVRPEGSVSTLKIQRTERGDSAVYLCASSLTGPGVGDGELFFGEGSRLTVL.

The V gene is TRBV27, the J gene TRBJ2-5, with TRBD1 matching 9 bases. Germline V gene lookup returns CDR1 MNHEY and CDR2 SMNVEV (reference sequence). J lost 5 bases, V lost 6 bases, and 4 bases had no gene match. This CDR3 has 13 residues. The CDR3 reads CASRTGGRETQYF. The CDR3 DNA reads as TGTGCCAGCAGGACAGGGGGGCGGGAGACCCAGTACTTC.

This chain connects TRBV2 to TRBJ1-2; TRBD1 matches at 7 bases. V shed 8 bases and J 8 bases; nucleotides not matched to a gene: 5. Germline V gene data show CDR1 as SNHLY and CDR2 as FYNNEI. This CDR3 is 11 amino acids long. This CDR3 is CASRQGLGYTF. The CDR3 coding sequence is TGTGCCAGCCGACAGGGTCTCGGCTACACCTTC.

This clone was counted a few times. The chain recombines TRBV7-2 with TRBJ1-6; 10 nucleotides match TRBD1. V was pared by 3 bases and J by 10 bases, with 6 bases of the junction left unmatched. CDR3 length: 15 amino acids. Germline CDR1 SGHTA, CDR2 FQGNSA. Here the CDR3 reads CASSFGTGVVSPLHF. DNA for the CDR3: TGTGCCAGCAGCTTTGGGACAGGGGTCGTCTCACCCCTCCACTTT.

The genes are TRBV5-6 and TRBJ1-5; 12 bases align to TRBD1. In germline, CDR1 is SGHDT, CDR2 YYEEEE. Trimming at V came to 3 bases and at J to 5 bases, leaving 3 bases not matched to a gene. The CDR3 contains 15 residues. CDR3 sequence (DNA): TGTGCCAGCAGCTGGGGGACAGGGGGCGATCAGCCCCAGCATTTT. Translation gives CASSWGTGGDQPQHF.

The V call is TRBV27, the J call TRBJ2-7, with 10 nucleotides matching TRBD1. CDR1 and CDR2 from the germline V gene are MNHEY and SMNVEV (reference sequence). The CDR3 contains 14 residues. The V gene end was trimmed by 8 bases and the J gene end by 4 bases; junction bases not matched to a gene: 8. Here the CDR3 reads CASRRDRGGYEQYF. The DNA for the CDR3 is TGTGCCAGCCGAAGGGACAGGGGAGGTTACGAGCAGTACTTC.

This rearrangement joins TRBV7-2 to TRBJ1-2; D unclear. Trimming left V 2 bases short and J 2 bases short, with 12 bases between. CDR1 and CDR2 from the germline V gene are SGHTA and FQGNSA. The CDR3 loop spans 15 amino acids. The DNA of the CDR3 is TGTGCCAGCAGCTTAAGCCCCTACGGGAACTATGGCTACACCTTC. This encodes CASSLSPYGNYGYTF.

The chain uses TRBV6-2 or TRBV6-3 and TRBJ2-7; weak D call: TRBD1 (5 bases). CDR1 MNHEY and CDR2 SVGEGT come from the germline V gene. The CDR3 spans 16 residues. V shed 6 bases and J shed 0 bases, with 18 bases lying between them. In DNA, the CDR3 is TGTGCCAGCAGCAGTCCTGCCAGGGCCCCCTCCTACGAGCAGTACTTC. This translates into CASSSPARAPSYEQYF.

V gene TRBV7-6 combines with J gene TRBJ2-2; D remains unclear. Deletions cut 5 bases from V and 5 bases from J, with 12 bases between. CDR1 SGHVS and CDR2 FNYEAQ come from the germline V gene. The CDR3 is 14 residues long. CDR3 loop: CASSRAGETGELFF. The DNA of the CDR3 is TGTGCCAGCAGCCGAGCAGGTGAAACCGGGGAGCTGTTTTTT.

The V and J genes are TRBV10-3 and TRBJ1-2; D is undetermined. This CDR3 spans 15 amino acids. Per the germline V gene, CDR1 is ENHRY and CDR2 is SYGVKD. V was shortened by 4 bases and J by 3 bases, with 15 bases between the two germline ends. CDR3 sequence: CAISGAIGDDYGYTF. For the CDR3, the DNA is TGTGCCATCAGTGGTGCGATCGGGGATGACTATGGCTACACCTTC.

CDR3 protein: CASSPTLIYSGELFF. CDR3 in DNA: TGTGCCAGCTCACCCACGCTAATTTACTCCGGGGAGCTGTTTTTT. J is TRBJ2-2 and V is TRBV18; D call uncertain. V dropped 3 bases and J dropped 6 bases, with 14 bases sitting between them. Germline CDR1 KGHSH, CDR2 LQKENI. This CDR3 contains 15 residues. Full variable domain (outside the CDR3, taken from reference TRBV18 and TRBJ2-2): NAGVMQNPRHLVRRRGQEARLRCSPMKGHSHVYWYRQLPEEGLKFMVYLQKENIIDESGMPKERFSAEFPKEGPSILRIQQVVRGDSAAYFCASSPTLIYSGELFFGEGSRLTVL.

The V and J genes are TRBV9 and TRBJ2-7, with TRBD1 matching over 7 bases. With 0 bases clipped from V and 5 bases from J, the junction kept 5 bases outside the gene matches. The CDR3 totals 14 residues. The germline V gene encodes CDR1 SGDLS and CDR2 YYNGEE. This CDR3 reads CASSVAQDRHEQYF. The DNA of the CDR3 is TGTGCCAGCAGCGTAGCTCAGGACAGGCACGAGCAGTACTTC.

This clone was observed a few times. The rearrangement links TRBV6-2 or TRBV6-3 to TRBJ1-5, with a tentative D call TRBD1 (6 bases). Germline V CDR1 and CDR2: MNHEY, SVGEGT. The CDR3 has 15 residues. V dropped 2 bases and J dropped 4 bases, with 12 bases sitting between them. This CDR3 is CASSYTGIGNQPQHF. The CDR3 nucleotides read TGTGCCAGCAGTTACACAGGGATTGGGAATCAGCCCCAGCATTTT.

This chain joins TRBV7-9 and TRBJ2-1; D not certain. Trimming removed 0 bases at V and 0 bases at J, with 9 bases between. CDR1 and CDR2 from the germline V gene are SEHNR and FQNEAQ (reference sequence). The CDR3 sequence is 16 residues long. The CDR3 spells CASSLALAPSYNEQFF. The CDR3 region has the DNA TGTGCCAGCAGCTTAGCGTTGGCACCCTCCTACAATGAGCAGTTCTTC.

The chain employs TRBV5-4 and TRBJ2-7; 8 bases align to TRBD1. The CDR3 runs to 14 residues. Germline CDR1 is SGHNT and CDR2 is YYREEE (reference sequence). V shed 4 bases and J 2 bases; nucleotides not matched to a gene: 5. The chain's CDR3 is CASSPGQGAYEQYF. CDR3 nucleotide sequence: TGTGCCAGCAGCCCCGGACAGGGCGCCTACGAGCAGTACTTC. Full variable domain (rest looked up from reference TRBV5-4 and TRBJ2-7): ETGVTQSPTHLIKTRGQQVTLRCSSQSGHNTVSWYQQALGQGPQFIFQYYREEENGRGNFPPRFSGLQFPNYSSELNVNALELDDSALYLCASSPGQGAYEQYFGPGTRLTVT.

The rearrangement uses TRBV5-6 and TRBJ2-1; 9 bases fit TRBD2. The trim removed 5 bases at V and 8 bases at J, leaving 8 bases unmatched. CDR3 length equals 14 residues. Germline values: CDR1 SGHDT, CDR2 YYEEEE. The CDR3 nucleotides are TGTGCCAGCAGTGATAGCGGGAGTATCGATGAGCAGTTCTTC. This sequence encodes CASSDSGSIDEQFF.